This T cell receptor beta chain was profiled in a study of cytomegalovirus exposure and HLA in healthy donors. Study at large: Samples from HLA-typed donors yielded approximately 80 million unique TCRs in an early data release.

The PCR was carried out with 60 Vbeta primers and 13 Jbeta primers. Libraries were prepared by immunoSEQ multiplex PCR; TCRdb keeps only in-frame clonotypes and omits some of them. The sample lists some 57,000 clones, 65% to 75% occurring once. Trimming removed 5 bases at V and 3 bases at J, with 7 bases between. In germline, CDR1 is SQVTM, CDR2 ANQGSEA. The CDR3 consists of 11 residues. This sequence originates from a young woman in good health and CMV-seronegative. Sequencing was performed on PBMCs. J is TRBJ1-1 and V is TRBV29-1, with no clear D. CDR3 bases: TGCAGCGTTCCCTTAGACACTGAAGCTTTCTTT. It codes for CSVPLDTEAFF.